This T cell receptor beta chain was sequenced during a study of blood T cell repertoires in COVID-19. About the study: Collection of acute and convalescent COVID-19 samples took place in the United States, Italy and Spain.

Germline values: CDR1 SNHLY, CDR2 FYNNEI. CDR3 length: 16 amino acids. Trimming cost V 0 bases and J 4 bases, with 12 bases left between them. Profiled with immunoSEQ multiplex PCR; TCRdb holds only in-frame clones, not every one. This table has 200,000 to 300,000 clones, about 79% appearing once. The receptor was isolated from a middle-aged man who had recovered from COVID-19. Source material: peripheral blood. The chain recombines TRBV2 with TRBJ1-4, with a tentative D call TRBD1 (5 bases). The chain's CDR3 is CASSEAIGASNEKLFF. CDR3 nucleotides: TGTGCCAGCAGTGAAGCCATTGGGGCCAGTAATGAAAAACTGTTTTTT. The variable domain in full, completed from reference TRBV2 and TRBJ1-4, reads EPEVTQTPSHQVTQMGQEVILRCVPISNHLYFYWYRQILGQKVEFLVSFYNNEISEKSEIFDDQFSVERPDGSNFTLKIRSTKLEDSAMYFCASSEAIGASNEKLFFGSGTQLSVL.